The next 19 T cell receptor beta chains were all read from a single sample in a study of cytomegalovirus exposure and HLA in healthy donors (dated by TCRdb to about 2017). Library creation used the immunoSEQ multiplex PCR assay. Held by TCRdb, this immuneACCESS table contains in-frame sequences only and omits some clones. Under half of the omission traces to an unresolved V gene where checked; the cause of the rest is unknown. Counted in this sample were 100,000 or so clones; less than 95% of them appeared once. 0.7% to 0.9% of the sample comes from the top ten. Input material: PBMCs. These receptors came from a woman between 18 and 29 years old in good health and CMV-seronegative.

V gene TRBV18 combines with J gene TRBJ1-2, with D unresolved. This CDR3 region has 13 residues. Trimming pared 6 bases from V and 6 bases from J, leaving 14 bases between. The germline gives CDR1 KGHSH, CDR2 LQKENI. The chain's CDR3 is CASSRVAGDGYTF. The CDR3 DNA reads TGTGCCAGCTCCCGGGTCGCCGGAGATGGCTACACCTTC.

This clone has just one count. This CDR3 is CASSERQGYGTDTQYF. The CDR3 bases are TGTGCCAGTAGTGAACGACAGGGATACGGTACAGATACGCAGTATTTT. The chain couples TRBV19 to TRBJ2-3; 7 bases are shared with TRBD1. This CDR3 is built from 16 residues. The V segment lost 5 bases and the J segment 3 bases; nucleotides outside the gene matches: 11. Germline CDR1 is LNHDA and CDR2 is SQIVND (reference sequence).

This clone was counted once. This chain joins TRBV7-6 and TRBJ2-7; possibly TRBD1 for D (6 bases). The V gene's germline CDR1 is SGHVS and CDR2 FNYEAQ. V lost 1 base, J lost 5 bases, and 15 bases lay in between. This CDR3 is 15 amino acids long. The CDR3 bases are TGTGCCAGCAGCTTAGTTTCAGGGGCAGGTGACGAGCAGTACTTC. It yields the protein CASSLVSGAGDEQYF.

This clone was counted once. V gene TRBV28 combines with J gene TRBJ1-1; TRBD1 matches at 8 bases. CDR3 length: 14 residues. The V and J ends lost 6 bases and 2 bases, in that order; junction bases with no gene match: 5. The germline CDR1 and CDR2 sequences are MDHEN and SYDVKM. As DNA, the CDR3 is TGTGCCAGCAGCCCCGGGACAGGTAACACTGAAGCTTTCTTT. This codes for CASSPGTGNTEAFF.

The J gene is TRBJ2-7, the V gene TRBV5-1, with TRBD2 matching 8 bases. Germline V gene data show CDR1 as SGHRS and CDR2 as YFSETQ. This CDR3 contains 15 residues. Trimming removed 4 bases from V and 5 bases from J; junction bases left unmatched: 11. Here the CDR3 reads CASSLGLARSDEQYF. The CDR3 DNA is TGCGCCAGCAGCCTCGGACTAGCCCGAAGCGACGAGCAGTACTTC.

With regard to this clone: One end of the junction fails to match germline, which may point to a read error. The V and J genes are TRBV7-7 and TRBJ2-5; 7 bases match TRBD1. Germline V CDR1 and CDR2: SSHAT, FNYEAQ (reference sequence). The length of the CDR3 is 15 residues. The CDR3 is CASSLTGMYQETQYF. CDR3 DNA: TGTGCTAGCAGCTTGACAGGGATGTACCAAGAGACCCAGTACTTC. Drawing the rest from reference TRBV7-7 and TRBJ2-5, the complete variable domain is GAGVSQSPRYKVTKRGQDVTLRCDPISSHATLYWYQQALGQGPEFLTYFNYEAQPDKSGLPSDRFSAERPEGSISTLTIQRTEQRDSAMYRCASSLTGMYQETQYFGPGTRLLVL.

The count of this clone is one. V usage is TRBV7-9 and J usage is TRBJ1-2, with 8 bases fitting TRBD1. J lost 2 bases, V lost 3 bases, and 5 bases had no gene match. The CDR3 has 15 residues. The germline gives CDR1 SEHNR, CDR2 FQNEAQ (reference sequence). The CDR3: CASSLGTGGNYGYTF. In nucleotides, the CDR3 is TGTGCCAGCAGCTTGGGCACAGGGGGGAACTATGGCTACACCTTC.

A note on this clone: At one end the junction does not follow the germline gene, possibly because of a read error. Written as DNA, the CDR3 is TGTGCCAGCAGGGAAGGGACTAGCGGGAGGGCCCGTGCGTTCTTC. Translating gives CASREGTSGRARAFF. The chain uses TRBV2 and TRBJ2-1; 16 bases match TRBD2. The CDR3 is 15 amino acids. Germline CDR1 is SNHLY and CDR2 is FYNNEI.

This clone was recorded only once. The chain combines TRBV7-2 with TRBJ2-1; D remains unclear. V was shortened by 1 base and J by 9 bases, with 16 bases between the two germline ends. There are 15 residues in the CDR3. CDR1 is SGHTA, CDR2 FQGNSA, per germline. CDR3 DNA: TGTGCCAGCAGCTTAGATGCCCCCGGGTTTGGTGAGCAGTTCTTC. Translated, it gives CASSLDAPGFGEQFF.

The chain couples TRBV5-6 to TRBJ2-5; 10 bases fit TRBD2. Germline values: CDR1 SGHDT, CDR2 YYEEEE. This CDR3 is 15 amino acids long. The ends lost 4 bases at V and 6 bases at J; junction bases unmatched: 9. CDR3 residues: CASSGYSSGRKTQYF. The CDR3 coding sequence is TGTGCCAGCAGCGGGTACTCTAGCGGGAGAAAGACCCAGTACTTC.

The chain carries TRBV6-1 and TRBJ2-7, with 8 bases lining up with TRBD2. The CDR3 is 15 amino acids. V lost 6 bases to trimming and J lost 3 bases; unmatched junction nucleotides: 10. Per the germline V gene, CDR1 is MNHNS and CDR2 is SASEGT. CDR3: CASSALAGQGYEQYF. The CDR3 coding sequence is TGTGCCAGCAGCGCTTTAGCGGGACAAGGCTACGAGCAGTACTTC.

This chain uses TRBV10-3 with TRBJ1-1, with D perhaps TRBD1 (6 bases). This CDR3 contains 14 residues. V was shortened by 2 bases and J by 4 bases, with 11 bases between the two germline ends. Looked up from germline, CDR1 is ENHRY and CDR2 is SYGVKD. The CDR3 region has the DNA TGTGCCATCAGTGAGGACACAGGGTTCACTGAAGCTTTCTTT. It is translated as CAISEDTGFTEAFF.

V usage is TRBV7-8 and J usage is TRBJ2-7; D is possibly TRBD1 (5 bases). Trimming took off 5 bases at V and 4 bases at J, with 9 bases between the two ends. Germline CDR1 reads SGHVS; CDR2 reads FQNEAQ. The CDR3 is made up of 12 amino acids. Written as DNA, the CDR3 is TGTGCCAGCAGCCCGAGGACATACGAGCAGTACTTC. Protein product: CASSPRTYEQYF.

In this sample, this clone turned up a few times. In DNA, the CDR3 is TGTGCCAGCAGTCAACAGGGTCGAGGGGAGACCCAGTACTTC. Amino acid sequence: CASSQQGRGETQYF. The rearrangement uses TRBV27 and TRBJ2-5; D possibly corresponds to TRBD1 (6 bases). This CDR3 region has 14 residues. Trimming left V 5 bases short and J 5 bases short, with 15 bases between. The V gene's germline CDR1 is MNHEY and CDR2 SMNVEV (reference sequence).

V gene TRBV7-3 combines with J gene TRBJ2-7, with unresolved D. The CDR3 spans 14 residues. Germline CDR1 and CDR2: SGHTA and FQGTGA. Trimming pared 5 bases from V and 0 bases from J, leaving 11 bases between. CDR3 bases: TGTGCCAGCAGCCCCGCCGCGTACTCCTACGAGCAGTACTTC. Protein product: CASSPAAYSYEQYF.

The V and J genes are TRBV5-1 and TRBJ2-2, with 7 bases identical to TRBD2. Looked up from germline, CDR1 is SGHRS and CDR2 is YFSETQ. This CDR3 has 15 amino acids. Losses at the gene ends were 5 bases for V and 1 base for J; bases not matched to a gene: 5. CDR3 amino acids: CASRGRAGNTGELFF. The CDR3 DNA reads TGCGCCAGCAGAGGGAGGGCAGGGAACACCGGGGAGCTGTTTTTT.

The chain recombines TRBV7-2 with TRBJ2-7; no clear D gene. From germline, CDR1 is SGHTA and CDR2 FQGNSA. The CDR3 is 14 residues long. Trimming stripped 3 bases from V and 0 bases from J, with 9 bases between. For the CDR3, the DNA is TGTGCCAGCAGCTTTTCCGCGGCCTCCTACGAGCAGTACTTC. It translates to CASSFSAASYEQYF.

The chain has TRBV5-1 and TRBJ1-2, with 8 bases fitting TRBD1. J lost 5 bases, V lost 4 bases, and 7 bases had no gene match. From germline, CDR1 is SGHRS and CDR2 YFSETQ. The CDR3 has 14 residues. The CDR3 DNA follows: TGCGCCAGCAGCGAGGACAGGGTGCGGTATGGCTACACCTTC. It is translated as CASSEDRVRYGYTF.

The chain is built from TRBV6-5 and TRBJ1-3; perhaps TRBD1 as D (5 bases). The CDR3 is made up of 14 amino acids. Trimming pared 3 bases from V and 2 bases from J, leaving 8 bases between. Looked up from germline, CDR1 is MNHEY and CDR2 is SVGAGI. DNA for the CDR3: TGTGCCAGCAGTTATGGGGGGGCTGGAAACACCATATATTTT. This codes for CASSYGGAGNTIYF.